These T cell receptor beta chains were read from a single sample in a study of beta chain features in type 1 diabetes. Produced via immunoSEQ multiplex PCR; TCRdb's table is partial and in-frame only. The profile shows a few hundred thousand clones, around 12% of them singletons. Sequenced input: naive CD4+ T cells from blood. The receptors shown here come from a woman between 18 and 29 years old with type 1 diabetes. Both conserved end residues are part of each CDR3. The D gene is left open where the match is weak. Clone size appears in some rows only: once, few, many, or a class for an expanded clone.

V gene	J gene	CDR3 length	clone size	D gene	CDR3 protein	CDR3 DNA
TRBV2	TRBJ1-1	13	few	-	CASSEQGQTEAFF	TGTGCCAGCAGTGAACAGGGGCAAACTGAAGCTTTCTTT
TRBV5-4	TRBJ2-3	14	-	-	CASSDEYSTDTQYF	TGTGCCAGCAGCGATGAGTATAGCACAGATACGCAGTATTTT
TRBV28	TRBJ2-1	14	few	TRBD2	CASSPSGTAGEQFF	TGTGCCAGCTCCCCGAGCGGGACTGCGGGTGAGCAGTTCTTC
TRBV14	TRBJ1-4	15	-	-	CASSQGGGGGEKLFF	TGTGCCAGCAGCCAAGGCGGTGGCGGTGGGGAAAAACTGTTTTTT
TRBV19	TRBJ2-4	14	-	-	CASSISGLENIQYF	TGTGCCAGTAGTATATCGGGATTGGAAAACATTCAGTACTTC
TRBV7-9	TRBJ1-2	16	-	TRBD1	CASTFRDRESEYGYTF	TGTGCCAGCACTTTCCGGGACAGGGAATCAGAGTATGGCTACACCTTC
TRBV15	TRBJ2-1	19	few	TRBD2	CATSRDAINPAGGPNEQFF	TGTGCCACCAGCAGAGATGCTATCAACCCAGCGGGAGGGCCGAATGAGCAGTTCTTC
TRBV5-1	TRBJ1-1	16	-	-	CASTFSIGAQNTEAFF	TGCGCCAGCACCTTTTCCATAGGGGCCCAGAACACTGAAGCTTTCTTT
TRBV11-3	TRBJ2-1	12	-	-	CASSSGLGEQFF	TGTGCCAGCAGCTCAGGGTTGGGTGAGCAGTTCTTC
TRBV6-5	TRBJ1-5	15	few	TRBD1	CASRPTGERGQPQHF	TGTGCCAGCAGACCGACAGGGGAAAGGGGTCAGCCCCAGCATTTT
TRBV9	TRBJ2-6	19	few	TRBD2	CASSPTDPTGGSGANVLTF	TGTGCCAGCAGCCCCACCGACCCGACGGGAGGATCTGGGGCCAACGTCCTGACTTTC
TRBV27	TRBJ1-2	16	few	TRBD1	CASRTLRTGSIYGYTF	TGTGCCAGCAGGACACTCCGGACAGGGTCCATCTATGGCTACACCTTC
TRBV27	TRBJ1-2	13	few	-	CASRPTGFYGYTF	TGTGCCAGCAGACCGACCGGGTTTTATGGCTACACCTTC
TRBV27	TRBJ2-4	14	few	-	CASQGFLAKNIQYF	TGTGCCAGCCAGGGTTTCCTAGCCAAAAACATTCAGTACTTC
TRBV6-1	TRBJ1-4	17	-	-	CASSALPGGITNEKLFF	TGTGCCAGCAGTGCCCTCCCGGGGGGAATAACTAATGAAAAACTGTTTTTT
TRBV4-2	TRBJ2-3	16	-	TRBD2	CAIPTGLAGDADTQYF	TGTGCCATTCCGACGGGGCTAGCGGGAGACGCAGATACGCAGTATTTT
TRBV19	TRBJ2-1	15	few	-	CASTLGGSGVNEQFF	TGTGCCAGTACCCTTGGTGGGTCGGGAGTAAATGAGCAGTTCTTC